These 31 T cell receptor beta chains originate from one sample sequenced in a study of blood T cell repertoires in COVID-19. Clones were sequenced by immunoSEQ multiplex PCR, and TCRdb holds only the in-frame ones, with some missing. The data hold 200,000 to 250,000 clones, with about 93% observed a single time. The sample was peripheral blood. The source is a man aged 25 to 40 with COVID-19, enrolled during active disease.

V and J are TRBV12-3 or TRBV12-4 and TRBJ1-2, with D possibly matching TRBD1 (6 bases). The CDR3 runs to 12 residues. Trimming removed 1 base at V and 8 bases at J, with 8 bases between. CDR3 amino acids: CASSLGGGGYTF. CDR3 coding DNA: TGTGCCAGCAGTTTAGGCGGGGGCGGCTACACCTTC.

The V and J genes are TRBV24-1 and TRBJ1-2; 9 nucleotides line up with TRBD1. This CDR3 comprises 14 residues. V gave up 3 bases and J gave up 4 bases; unmatched junction bases: 2. Per germline, CDR1 KGHDR and CDR2 SFDVKD. The chain's CDR3 is CATSDPDRGYGYTF. Written as DNA, the CDR3 is TGTGCCACCAGTGATCCGGACAGGGGCTATGGCTACACCTTC.

This clone showed up just a few times. The chain recombines TRBV6-5 with TRBJ2-5; 7 bases line up with TRBD2. J lost 2 bases, V lost 2 bases, and 5 bases had no gene match. This CDR3 comprises 15 residues. Germline V lookup: CDR1 MNHEY, CDR2 SVGAGI. CDR3 nucleotide sequence: TGTGCCAGCAGTTACGCAAGCGGGGCACAAGAGACCCAGTACTTC. The encoded protein is CASSYASGAQETQYF.

This chain uses TRBV9 with TRBJ2-1; 9 bases are shared with TRBD2. CDR3 size: 13 residues. Germline values: CDR1 SGDLS, CDR2 YYNGEE. V lost 3 bases and J lost 9; bases outside the gene matches: 4. This CDR3 is CASSDRLAAEQFF. CDR3 in DNA: TGTGCCAGCAGCGACCGACTAGCGGCTGAGCAGTTCTTC.

The V call is TRBV19, the J call TRBJ1-2, with D perhaps TRBD1 (5 bases). CDR3 length: 14 residues. Germline V gives CDR1 LNHDA, CDR2 SQIVND (reference sequence). V was shortened by 4 bases and J by 8 bases, with 17 bases between the two germline ends. The CDR3 coding sequence is TGTGCCAGTAGTACGGACACGGGCTGGGAAGGCTACACCTTC. This encodes CASSTDTGWEGYTF.

The V and J genes are TRBV11-1 and TRBJ2-1; 9 bases fit TRBD2. This CDR3 spans 15 amino acids. Per the germline V gene, CDR1 is SGHAT and CDR2 is FQDESV (reference sequence). Trimming cost V 3 bases and J 11 bases; bases outside gene matches: 11. This chain's CDR3 is CASSLPGLAGSQQFF. DNA for the CDR3: TGTGCCAGCAGCTTGCCCGGGCTAGCGGGGAGTCAGCAGTTCTTC.

This clone is a singleton in its sample. The chain is built from TRBV2 and TRBJ2-2; 8 bases line up with TRBD1. The CDR3 loop spans 14 amino acids. V lost 4 bases and J lost 6; bases outside the gene matches: 4. From germline, CDR1 is SNHLY and CDR2 FYNNEI. DNA for the CDR3: TGTGCCAGCAGTGGGACAGGGTTTTCCGGGGAGCTGTTTTTT. It translates to CASSGTGFSGELFF.

The rearrangement uses TRBV5-4 and TRBJ1-1, with D perhaps TRBD1 (6 bases). CDR3 length: 14 residues. Germline V CDR1 and CDR2: SGHNT, YYREEE (reference sequence). Trimming took 0 bases from V and 4 from J, leaving 10 bases between them. The CDR3 coding sequence is TGTGCCAGCAGCTTGGCCCAGGGGCGCACTGAAGCTTTCTTT. Translation gives CASSLAQGRTEAFF.

This chain links TRBV5-6 with TRBJ1-2, with no clear D. CDR3 length: 13 residues. Trimming left V 3 bases short and J 2 bases short, with 8 bases between. Germline-derived CDR1 and CDR2 are SGHDT and YYEEEE. CDR3 protein: CASSSPGNYGYTF. DNA of the CDR3: TGTGCCAGCAGCTCTCCGGGAAACTATGGCTACACCTTC. The whole variable domain, remainder taken from reference TRBV5-6 and TRBJ1-2, is DAGVTQSPTHLIKTRGQQVTLRCSPKSGHDTVSWYQQALGQGPQFIFQYYEEEERQRGNFPDRFSGHQFPNYSSELNVNALLLGDSALYLCASSSPGNYGYTFGSGTRLTVV.

The genes are TRBV3-1 (or the pseudogene TRBV3-2) and TRBJ1-6, with D unclear. Germline V gives CDR1 LGHDT, CDR2 YNNKEL (reference sequence). The CDR3 runs 17 residues. The V and J ends lost 1 base and 3 bases respectively, with 13 bases between them. The CDR3 reads CASSQVERAYYNSPLHF. CDR3 coding DNA: TGTGCCAGCAGCCAAGTGGAGAGGGCCTACTATAATTCACCCCTCCACTTT.

This chain links TRBV5-4 with TRBJ2-5; 12 bases line up with TRBD1. The CDR3 loop spans 18 amino acids. Trimming took 4 bases from V and 1 from J; bases not matched to a gene: 11. Per germline, CDR1 SGHNT and CDR2 YYREEE (reference sequence). This CDR3 reads CASSHGTGGRYIQETQYF. The CDR3 bases are TGTGCCAGCAGCCACGGGACAGGGGGCAGGTATATCCAAGAGACCCAGTACTTC. Looking up the rest from reference TRBV5-4 and TRBJ2-5 gives the full variable domain: ETGVTQSPTHLIKTRGQQVTLRCSSQSGHNTVSWYQQALGQGPQFIFQYYREEENGRGNFPPRFSGLQFPNYSSELNVNALELDDSALYLCASSHGTGGRYIQETQYFGPGTRLLVL.

The genes are TRBV19 and TRBJ1-1; the D gene is possibly TRBD1 (5 bases). The CDR3 runs 13 residues. Germline V gene data show CDR1 as LNHDA and CDR2 as SQIVND (reference sequence). V was shortened by 5 bases and J by 2 bases, with 9 bases between the two germline ends. CDR3 DNA: TGTGCCAGTAGTCCCAGGGTTAACACTGAAGCTTTCTTT. Protein: CASSPRVNTEAFF.

The V and J genes are TRBV30 and TRBJ1-5; 8 positions match TRBD1. The CDR3 runs 14 residues. Trimming took 2 bases from V and 4 from J; bases not matched to a gene: 4. In germline, CDR1 is GTSNPN, CDR2 SVGIG (reference sequence). CDR3 sequence reads: CAWSTGTGNQPQHF. The CDR3 coding sequence is TGTGCCTGGAGTACCGGGACAGGTAATCAGCCCCAGCATTTT.

The gene calls are TRBV20-1 and TRBJ2-7; TRBD1 matches 8 bases. J gave up 4 bases and V 3 bases, and 11 bases lay outside the gene matches. The CDR3 has 15 amino acids. Germline V CDR1 and CDR2: DFQATT, SNEGSKA (reference sequence). CDR3 sequence reads: CSASDGQGLGYEQYF. In nucleotides, the CDR3 is TGCAGTGCTAGTGACGGACAGGGTTTGGGGTACGAGCAGTACTTC.

V usage is TRBV2 and J usage is TRBJ2-7, with 8 bases lining up with TRBD2. Looked up from germline, CDR1 is SNHLY and CDR2 is FYNNEI. The CDR3 is made up of 13 amino acids. The J segment lost 3 bases and the V segment lost 7 bases, leaving 5 bases of the junction unmatched. CDR3 nucleotides: TGTGCCAGCATCGGGGGGGGCGGCTACGAGCAGTACTTC. Protein sequence: CASIGGGGYEQYF.

This chain joins TRBV5-5 and TRBJ2-1, with TRBD2 matching 8 bases. Germline CDR1 is SGHKS and CDR2 is YYEKEE (reference sequence). The CDR3 runs 15 residues. J gave up 12 bases and V 2 bases, and 13 bases lay outside the gene matches. The CDR3 sequence: CASSLQDAGGPGQFF. The DNA of the CDR3 is TGTGCCAGCAGCTTACAAGACGCGGGGGGCCCCGGGCAGTTCTTC.

This CDR3 reads CASSQVVQGAHGNTIYF. CDR3 nucleotides: TGTGCCAGCAGCCAAGTTGTACAGGGGGCGCATGGAAACACCATATATTTT. V and J are TRBV4-2 and TRBJ1-3; 9 positions agree with TRBD1. Germline V gene lookup returns CDR1 LGHNA and CDR2 YNFKEQ. The V and J ends lost 1 base and 3 bases, in that order; junction bases with no gene match: 7. The CDR3 totals 17 residues.

The chain has TRBV12-5 and TRBJ2-3; possibly TRBD1 for D (5 bases). The CDR3 length is 16 residues. Germline lookup yields CDR1 LGHNT and CDR2 FRNRAP. V lost 3 bases and J 0 bases, leaving 13 bases between the germline ends. The CDR3 reads CASGFGPQASTDTQYF. The CDR3 bases are TGTGCTAGTGGTTTCGGACCACAGGCAAGCACAGATACGCAGTATTTT. Full variable domain (rest looked up from reference TRBV12-5 and TRBJ2-3): DARVTQTPRHKVTEMGQEVTMRCQPILGHNTVFWYRQTMMQGLELLAYFRNRAPLDDSGMPKDRFSAEMPDATLATLKIQPSEPRDSAVYFCASGFGPQASTDTQYFGPGTRLTVL.

CDR3 DNA: TGCAGTGCTAGTTTGACAGGGGATACTGAAGCTTTCTTT. Translated, it gives CSASLTGDTEAFF. The genes are TRBV20-1 and TRBJ1-1; 8 bases fit TRBD1. The V and J ends lost 3 bases and 5 bases, in that order; junction bases with no gene match: 5. This CDR3 contains 13 residues. In germline, CDR1 is DFQATT, CDR2 SNEGSKA (reference sequence).

The chain is built from TRBV10-3 and TRBJ2-1; D possibly corresponds to TRBD2 (5 bases). Germline V gives CDR1 ENHRY, CDR2 SYGVKD. Trimming took 0 bases from V and 0 from J, leaving 9 bases between them. This CDR3 has 16 residues. This CDR3 is CAISESRARSYNEQFF. CDR3 coding DNA: TGTGCCATCAGTGAGTCGAGGGCTCGCTCCTACAATGAGCAGTTCTTC.

The CDR3 coding sequence is TGTGCCAGCAGCCCTCCTAGCGGGGGGCTTCCAACCGGGGAGCTGTTTTTT. As protein: CASSPPSGGLPTGELFF. The chain employs TRBV7-6 and TRBJ2-2; 11 nucleotides match TRBD2. Germline V gene sequence: CDR1 SGHVS, CDR2 FNYEAQ. Unmatched junction bases numbered 10, after V lost 5 bases and J lost 5 bases. The CDR3 loop spans 17 amino acids. Looking up the rest from reference TRBV7-6 and TRBJ2-2 gives the full variable domain: GAGVSQSPRYKVTKRGQDVALRCDPISGHVSLYWYRQALGQGPEFLTYFNYEAQQDKSGLPNDRFSAERPEGSISTLTIQRTEQRDSAMYRCASSPPSGGLPTGELFFGEGSRLTVL.

The rearrangement joins TRBV18 to TRBJ2-7, with D possibly being TRBD2 (5 bases). CDR3 length: 14 amino acids. Trimming stripped 3 bases from V and 7 bases from J, with 16 bases between. The germline V gene has CDR1 KGHSH and CDR2 LQKENI. The CDR3 DNA sequence: TGTGCCAGCTCACCCCAGATTGTACCGGGGGAGCAGTACTTC. This sequence encodes CASSPQIVPGEQYF. The entire variable domain, with the rest obtained from reference TRBV18 and TRBJ2-7, is as follows: NAGVMQNPRHLVRRRGQEARLRCSPMKGHSHVYWYRQLPEEGLKFMVYLQKENIIDESGMPKERFSAEFPKEGPSILRIQQVVRGDSAAYFCASSPQIVPGEQYFGPGTRLTVT.

The chain carries TRBV15 and TRBJ1-4; D is ambiguous. Germline values: CDR1 LNHNV, CDR2 YYDKDF (reference sequence). The CDR3 spans 15 residues. V was cut by 11 bases and J by 3 bases, with 19 bases left in between. The CDR3 bases are TGTGCCGCTGGCGAGGGATCCCGGTCTAATGAAAAACTGTTTTTT. This codes for CAAGEGSRSNEKLFF.

In the case of this clone: Additional DNA sequences in this sample encode the identical CDR3. The rearrangement uses TRBV2 and TRBJ1-1; D perhaps matches TRBD1 (6 bases). V was pared by 6 bases and J by 0 bases, with 8 bases between. The CDR3 runs 13 residues. Germline V gene sequence: CDR1 SNHLY, CDR2 FYNNEI. CDR3 residues: CASSGQMNTEAFF. CDR3 in DNA: TGTGCCAGCAGCGGACAGATGAACACTGAAGCTTTCTTT.

The V gene is TRBV5-1, the J gene TRBJ2-2; 15 bases map to TRBD2. Losses at the gene ends were 4 bases for V and 6 bases for J; bases not matched to a gene: 13. The germline V gene encodes CDR1 SGHRS and CDR2 YFSETQ. This CDR3 is 19 amino acids long. This chain's CDR3 is CASSLPPGLAGGLPGELFF. The CDR3 nucleotides are TGCGCCAGCAGCCTACCCCCCGGACTAGCGGGGGGGCTACCCGGGGAGCTGTTTTTT.

The chain couples TRBV18 to TRBJ1-6, with 9 bases fitting TRBD1. The length of the CDR3 is 15 residues. Looked up from germline, CDR1 is KGHSH and CDR2 is LQKENI. V dropped 2 bases and J dropped 9; count of bases not matched to a gene: 5. CDR3 protein: CASSPSQGAGSPLHF. The CDR3 DNA follows: TGTGCCAGCTCACCATCACAGGGGGCTGGTTCACCCCTCCACTTT.

The J gene is TRBJ1-6, the V gene TRBV28; D not certain. V gave up 5 bases and J gave up 0 bases, with 14 bases separating them. The CDR3 length is 17 residues. CDR1 is MDHEN and CDR2 is SYDVKM in the germline V gene. The CDR3 here is CASSPRQGFSYNSPLHF. The CDR3 DNA is TGTGCCAGCAGTCCAAGACAAGGTTTCTCCTATAATTCACCCCTCCACTTT.

The V call is TRBV5-5, the J call TRBJ2-3, with 9 bases that match TRBD2. The CDR3 sequence is 16 residues long. Trimming removed 1 base from V and 7 bases from J; junction bases left unmatched: 10. The germline V gene has CDR1 SGHKS and CDR2 YYEKEE (reference sequence). The CDR3 region has the DNA TGTGCCAGCAGCTTGTCTCTAGCGGGGCGCATAAATACGCAGTATTTT. This gives the protein CASSLSLAGRINTQYF. The whole variable domain, filled in from reference TRBV5-5 and TRBJ2-3, reads DAGVTQSPTHLIKTRGQQVTLRCSPISGHKSVSWYQQVLGQGPQFIFQYYEKEERGRGNFPDRFSARQFPNYSSELNVNALLLGDSALYLCASSLSLAGRINTQYFGPGTRLTVL.

V usage is TRBV3-1 (or the pseudogene TRBV3-2) and J usage is TRBJ2-1, with TRBD2 identical over 7 bases. The CDR3 spans 13 residues. Germline V gives CDR1 LGHDT, CDR2 YNNKEL (reference sequence). V was clipped by 5 bases and J by 10 bases; unmatched bases: 8. The CDR3 bases are TGTGCCAGCAGCGGCCTAGCGGCGGAAGAGCAGTTCTTC. Its translation: CASSGLAAEEQFF.

This chain connects TRBV7-3 to TRBJ2-2; D remains unclear. Trimming removed 2 bases at V and 7 bases at J, with 14 bases between. Germline CDR1 is SGHTA and CDR2 is FQGTGA. The length of the CDR3 is 15 residues. The CDR3: CASSLPAFRGGELFF. Written as DNA, the CDR3 is TGTGCCAGCAGCTTACCCGCTTTTCGAGGCGGGGAGCTGTTTTTT.

A single count supports this clone. For the CDR3, the DNA is TGTGCCAGCAGCCCATCGATTATGGTCAGGGAGGCGAGTACTAATGAAAAACTGTTTTTT. Translated: CASSPSIMVREASTNEKLFF. The V gene is TRBV7-6, the J gene TRBJ1-4, with TRBD1 as a possible D gene (5 bases). The ends were cut back, 5 bases at V and 2 bases at J, with 27 bases in the middle. CDR1 is SGHVS and CDR2 is FNYEAQ in the germline V gene. The CDR3 loop spans 20 amino acids.